This TCR beta chain stems from a study of patients and donors after allogeneic stem cell transplantation. TCRdb used MiXCR to reprocess the RT-PCR reads, holding one entry per CDR3 protein. This table has approximately 200,000 distinct CDR3 sequences, less than 15% appearing once. This clonotype was recorded at least ten times. One end of the junction does not line up with germline, which may come from a read error. Looked up from germline, CDR1 is SGHAT and CDR2 is FQNNGV. The CDR3 contains 13 residues. The rearrangement links TRBV11-2 to TRBJ1-1; perhaps TRBD1 as D (5 bases). Sequenced sample: blood, either unsorted or a sorted T cell fraction (not recorded which). This receptor was obtained from a human donor who was either an allogeneic HSCT recipient or a stem cell or donor lymphocyte infusion donor (not recorded which). It is not recorded whose cells these are; they may come from a transplant donor. CDR3 DNA: TGTGCCAGCAGCTCGCGGGGGAACTCTGAAGCTTTCTTT. This encodes CASSSRGNSEAFF.